The entry that follows covers one T cell receptor (beta chain) sequence. Its matching antigen is unknown. V lost 7 bases and J 2 bases, leaving 10 bases between the germline ends. The CDR3 contains 13 residues. CDR1 SEHNR and CDR2 FQNEAQ come from the germline V gene (reference sequence). The entry originates in a study of shared clonotypes between healthy human individuals. Looking at the study overall: Three plates were used per donor for CD4 naive, three for CD4 memory, two for CD8 naive and one for CD8 memory.

Regarding the study as a whole: Larger estimated richness was generally seen in naive subsets than in memory subsets. What rarefaction showed was incomplete sorted-subset sequencing despite large depth.

Naive CD8 cells, CD45RO-negative and positively selected for CCR7, excluded terminally differentiated effector memory CD45RA+ cells. Donors included only healthy HIV-negative adults lacking recent acute infections or vaccinations. Only in-frame clones appear in the TCRdb table, and some are missing; sequencing was by immunoSEQ multiplex PCR. Among millions of clones listed, about 94% were seen once. V usage is TRBV7-9 and J usage is TRBJ2-3; D unresolved. The clonotype comes from a man in his late teens or twenties in good health. Input material: naive CD8+ T cells sorted from blood. The CDR3 bases are TGTGCCAGCACCCCCGGGTCCACAGATACGCAGTATTTT. It is translated as CASTPGSTDTQYF.